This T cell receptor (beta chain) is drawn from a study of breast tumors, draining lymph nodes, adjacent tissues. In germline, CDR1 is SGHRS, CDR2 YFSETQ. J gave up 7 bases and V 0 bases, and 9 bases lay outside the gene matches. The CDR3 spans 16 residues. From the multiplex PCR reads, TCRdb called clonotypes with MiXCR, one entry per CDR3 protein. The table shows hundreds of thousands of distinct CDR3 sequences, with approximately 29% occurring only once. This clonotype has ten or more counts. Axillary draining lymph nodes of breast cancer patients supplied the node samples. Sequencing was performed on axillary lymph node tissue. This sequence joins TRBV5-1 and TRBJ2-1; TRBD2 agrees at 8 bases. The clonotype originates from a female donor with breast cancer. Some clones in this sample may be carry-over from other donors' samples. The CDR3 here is CASSLDPSGRGNEQFF. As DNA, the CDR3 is TGCGCCAGCAGCTTGGATCCCAGCGGGAGAGGTAATGAGCAGTTCTTC.